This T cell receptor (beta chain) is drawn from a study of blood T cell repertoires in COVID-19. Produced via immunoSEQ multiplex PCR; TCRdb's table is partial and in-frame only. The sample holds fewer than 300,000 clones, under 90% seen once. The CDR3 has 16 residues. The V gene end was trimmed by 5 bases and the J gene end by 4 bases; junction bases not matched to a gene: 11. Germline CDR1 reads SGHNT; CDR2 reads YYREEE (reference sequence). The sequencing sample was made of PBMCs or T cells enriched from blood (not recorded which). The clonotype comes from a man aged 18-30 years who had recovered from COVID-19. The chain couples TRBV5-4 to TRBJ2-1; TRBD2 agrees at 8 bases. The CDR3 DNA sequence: TGTGCCAGCAGGACAGCGGGGGCCGTCCTGTACAATGAGCAGTTCTTC. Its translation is CASRTAGAVLYNEQFF. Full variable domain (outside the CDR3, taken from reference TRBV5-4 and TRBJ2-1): ETGVTQSPTHLIKTRGQQVTLRCSSQSGHNTVSWYQQALGQGPQFIFQYYREEENGRGNFPPRFSGLQFPNYSSELNVNALELDDSALYLCASRTAGAVLYNEQFFGPGTRLTVL.